Listed below are T cell receptor beta chains from one sample, sequenced in a study of blood T cell repertoires in COVID-19. The method was immunoSEQ multiplex PCR; TCRdb's version includes in-frame clones alone and lacks a portion of them. Of about 110,000 clones listed, roughly nine tenths are singletons. The specimen sequenced was peripheral blood. The receptors stem from a middle-aged man with acute or convalescent COVID-19. CDR3s include the opening cysteine and the closing phenylalanine or tryptophan. A D gene is named only where the DNA matches it firmly. Not all rows give a size; the values are once, few, many and, for expanded clones, a class.

TRBV6-2/TRBV6-3	TRBD2	TRBJ2-7	-	TGTGCCAGCAGTCCGTTCCCGGGACTAGCGGGAGCGCGGACCTACGAGCAGTACTTC	CASSPFPGLAGARTYEQYF
TRBV7-9	TRBD1	TRBJ2-7	few	TGTGCCAGCAGCTTCGGACAGGGGGAGCTAGACGAGCAGTACTTC	CASSFGQGELDEQYF
TRBV5-1	-	TRBJ2-3	-	TGCGCCAGCAGCTTGGCCTTGCGGAGCACAGATACGCAGTATTTT	CASSLALRSTDTQYF
TRBV7-9	TRBD1	TRBJ1-1	-	TGTGCCAGCAGCAGACGACAGGGGGCGGACACTGAAGCTTTCTTT	CASSRRQGADTEAFF
TRBV5-1	TRBD1	TRBJ1-1	-	TGCGCCAGCAGCTTGGTGGACAGGGGGCAGGGAGACACTGAAGCTTTCTTT	CASSLVDRGQGDTEAFF
TRBV7-2	TRBD1	TRBJ2-1	-	TGTGCCAGCAGCTTACAGGGGACAGCTCCTTACAATGAGCAGTTCTTC	CASSLQGTAPYNEQFF
TRBV10-3	TRBD2	TRBJ2-1	-	TGTGCCATCAGTGAATTTAGCGGGGGGGCCGGTGAGCAGTTCTTC	CAISEFSGGAGEQFF
TRBV7-9	-	TRBJ1-1	-	TGTGCCAGCAGCGGAGGGCGGTTGGGCGTCAACACTGAAGCTTTCTTT	CASSGGRLGVNTEAFF
TRBV6-5	-	TRBJ2-3	-	TGTGCCAGCAGTTACGGCGGGGATGGTGATACGCAGTATTTT	CASSYGGDGDTQYF
TRBV2	-	TRBJ1-1	few	TGTGCCAGCAAGGGAACAGGGCGGTCTGAAGCTTTCTTT	CASKGTGRSEAFF
TRBV28	TRBD1	TRBJ1-2	-	TGTGCCAGCATCTCGGTAGGGACAGGGGGAAACTATGGCTACACCTTC	CASISVGTGGNYGYTF